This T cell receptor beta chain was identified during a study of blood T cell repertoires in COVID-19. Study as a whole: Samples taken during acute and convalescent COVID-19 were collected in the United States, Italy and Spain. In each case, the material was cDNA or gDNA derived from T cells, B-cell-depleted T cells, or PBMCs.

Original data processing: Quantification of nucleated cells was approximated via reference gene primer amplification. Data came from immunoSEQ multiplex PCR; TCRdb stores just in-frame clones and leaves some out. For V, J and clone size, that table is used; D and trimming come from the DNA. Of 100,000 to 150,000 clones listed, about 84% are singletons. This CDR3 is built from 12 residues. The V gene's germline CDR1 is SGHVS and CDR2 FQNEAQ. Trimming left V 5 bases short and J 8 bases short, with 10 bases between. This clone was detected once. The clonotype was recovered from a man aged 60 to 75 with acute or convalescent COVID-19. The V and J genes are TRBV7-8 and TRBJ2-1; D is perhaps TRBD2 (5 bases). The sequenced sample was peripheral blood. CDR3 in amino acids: CASSPPGYEQFF. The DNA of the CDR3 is TGTGCCAGCAGCCCGCCGGGGTATGAGCAGTTCTTC.